Detailed here is one T cell receptor beta chain. Trimming stripped 2 bases from V and 2 bases from J, with 10 bases between. The germline V gene has CDR1 ENHRY and CDR2 SYGVKD. This CDR3 has 15 residues. This entry is derived from a study of blood T cell repertoires in COVID-19. The overall study: T cells, B-cell-depleted T cells, or PBMCs provided the cDNA or gDNA that served as material.

Data came from immunoSEQ multiplex PCR; TCRdb stores just in-frame clones and leaves some out. The table lists about 58,000 clones, more than 65% of them singletons. Sequencing input: peripheral blood. This TCR came from a man aged 80 or over with COVID-19, enrolled during active disease. The chain recombines TRBV10-3 with TRBJ2-1; D may be TRBD2 (6 bases). CDR3: CAISEREPTYNEQFF. The CDR3 DNA is TGTGCCATCAGTGAGCGGGAGCCGACCTACAATGAGCAGTTCTTC.